This TCR beta chain was captured by sequencing in a study of cytomegalovirus exposure and HLA in healthy donors. Across the study: Roughly 85 million unique TCRs from HLA-typed donors made up an early data release. Overall study results and limits: Trimming of TCR beta V- and J-genes showed a link, identified in a later analysis, to a missense DCLRE1C variant.

J was trimmed by 0 bases and V by 1 base; bases with no gene match: 4. The CDR3 contains 15 residues. Germline CDR1 and CDR2: SGHNT and YYREEE (reference sequence). PCR was performed using 60 Vbeta and 13 Jbeta primers. TCRdb's copy holds only in-frame clones and misses some; the assay was immunoSEQ multiplex PCR. The table has 110,000 or so clones, 67% seen once. Comment on this clone: Its target is unknown.

The sample taken for sequencing was PBMCs. This clonotype was obtained from a man between 18 and 35 years old in good health and CMV-seropositive. The rearrangement joins TRBV5-4 to TRBJ2-7; 7 bases align to TRBD1. CDR3 nucleotides: TGTGCCAGCAGCTTGAGTACAGGGGTCTCCTACGAGCAGTACTTC. Its protein product is CASSLSTGVSYEQYF.